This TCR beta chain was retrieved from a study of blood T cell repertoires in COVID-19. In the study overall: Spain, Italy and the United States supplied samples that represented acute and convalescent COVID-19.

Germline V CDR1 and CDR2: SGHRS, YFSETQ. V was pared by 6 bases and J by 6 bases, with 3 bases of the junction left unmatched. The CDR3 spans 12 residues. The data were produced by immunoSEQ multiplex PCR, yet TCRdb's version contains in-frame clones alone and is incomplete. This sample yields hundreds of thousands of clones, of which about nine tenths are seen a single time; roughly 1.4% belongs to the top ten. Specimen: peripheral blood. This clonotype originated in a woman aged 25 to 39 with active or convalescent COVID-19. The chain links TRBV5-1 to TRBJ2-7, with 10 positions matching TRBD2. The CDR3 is CASTLAGVEQYF. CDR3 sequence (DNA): TGCGCCAGCACCCTAGCGGGAGTCGAGCAGTACTTC. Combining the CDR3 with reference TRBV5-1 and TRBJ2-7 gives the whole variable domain KAGVTQTPRYLIKTRGQQVTLSCSPISGHRSVSWYQQTPGQGLQFLFEYFSETQRNKGNFPGRFSGRQFSNSRSEMNVSTLELGDSALYLCASTLAGVEQYFGPGTRLTVT.